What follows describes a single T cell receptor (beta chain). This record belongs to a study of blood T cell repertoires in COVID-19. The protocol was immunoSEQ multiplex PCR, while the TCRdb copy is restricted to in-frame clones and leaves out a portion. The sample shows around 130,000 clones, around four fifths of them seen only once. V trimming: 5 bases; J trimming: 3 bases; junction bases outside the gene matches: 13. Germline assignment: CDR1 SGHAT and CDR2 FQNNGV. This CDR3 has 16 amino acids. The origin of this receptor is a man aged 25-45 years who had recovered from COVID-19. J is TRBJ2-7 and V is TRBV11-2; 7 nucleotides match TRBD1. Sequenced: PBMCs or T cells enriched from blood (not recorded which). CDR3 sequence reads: CASSPAPPDRFYEQYF. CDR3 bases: TGTGCCAGCAGCCCAGCCCCTCCGGACAGGTTCTACGAGCAGTACTTC.